These 9 T cell receptor beta chains were all obtained from the same sample, sequenced in a study of beta chain features in type 1 diabetes (dated by TCRdb to 2017 to 2018). The receptor library was made with the immunoSEQ multiplex PCR assay. The entire isolated RNA was reverse transcribed using the High Capacity cDNA Reverse Transcription Kit, and thus expressed TCRB transcripts were sequenced. TCRdb carries this immuneACCESS record with in-frame sequences only. Its versions omit some clonotypes, under half of them owing to an unresolved V gene in the studies checked, with the rest unexplained. The sample table holds 200,000 to 300,000 clones, of which roughly a tenth were seen once. The ten largest clones add up to approximately 0.015% of the sample. Here is what the overall study found, with its caveats: In all four CD4+ subsets, TCRB CDR3 length was moderately but significantly shorter in type 1 diabetes patients.

No cognate antigen is known for these TCRs. Sequencing was performed on naive CD4+ T cells from blood. In the paper's terms, the cell subset or site label means: true naive CD4+ T cells. The receptors come from a man aged 25-45 years with type 1 diabetes.

This chain joins TRBV5-1 and TRBJ2-1, with TRBD2 identical over 7 bases. Germline values: CDR1 SGHRS, CDR2 YFSETQ. Trimming at V came to 0 bases and at J to 3 bases, leaving 3 bases not matched to a gene. This CDR3 region has 15 residues. This chain's CDR3 is CASSLGGTNYNEQFF. CDR3 coding DNA: TGCGCCAGCAGCTTGGGAGGGACTAACTACAATGAGCAGTTCTTC.

This clone was seen more than once but under ten times. The chain combines TRBV15 with TRBJ2-5; 8 bases fit TRBD1. The CDR3 runs to 15 residues. The junction had 6 bases not matched to a gene; V was cut back by 5 bases and J by 1 base. Germline CDR1 is LNHNV and CDR2 is YYDKDF (reference sequence). CDR3 nucleotide sequence: TGTGCCACCAGCTCCCCCGACAGGGGCCAAGAGACCCAGTACTTC. As protein: CATSSPDRGQETQYF.

This clone was counted a few times. The V call is TRBV7-9, the J call TRBJ1-2, with a tentative D call TRBD1 (6 bases). The CDR3 consists of 15 residues. The germline V gene has CDR1 SEHNR and CDR2 FQNEAQ (reference sequence). V lost 5 bases and J 7 bases, leaving 20 bases between the germline ends. CDR3 amino acids: CASSVNREGWSGYTF. CDR3 nucleotide sequence: TGTGCCAGCAGCGTCAACAGGGAAGGGTGGAGTGGCTACACCTTC.

This chain connects TRBV2 to TRBJ2-1; a possible D gene is TRBD2 (6 bases). This CDR3 spans 12 amino acids. Trimming shortened V by 6 bases and J by 7 bases, and 10 bases separated the two germline ends. Looked up from germline, CDR1 is SNHLY and CDR2 is FYNNEI. CDR3 residues: CASRGAGNEQFF. The CDR3, as DNA: TGTGCCAGCAGAGGGGCGGGGAATGAGCAGTTCTTC.

V is TRBV7-2 and J is TRBJ1-2; TRBD1 might be the D (6 bases). The CDR3 runs to 13 residues. Trimming removed 5 bases at V and 8 bases at J, with 15 bases between. The germline V gene has CDR1 SGHTA and CDR2 FQGNSA. This CDR3 is CASSITGFRGYTF. CDR3 DNA sequence: TGTGCCAGCAGCATAACAGGGTTTCGGGGCTACACCTTC. Based on the CDR3 plus reference TRBV7-2 and TRBJ1-2, the full variable domain is GAGVSQSPSNKVTEKGKDVELRCDPISGHTALYWYRQSLGQGLEFLIYFQGNSAPDKSGLPSDRFSAERTGGSVSTLTIQRTQQEDSAVYLCASSITGFRGYTFGSGTRLTVV.

V is TRBV2 and J is TRBJ1-5; D possibly corresponds to TRBD1 (6 bases). CDR1 is SNHLY, CDR2 FYNNEI, per germline. The CDR3 totals 13 residues. Trimming took 5 bases from V and 8 from J, leaving 13 bases between them. CDR3 DNA sequence: TGTGCCAGCAGTTACGACAGGCTAAAGCCCCAGCATTTT. Translating gives CASSYDRLKPQHF.

A few counts support this clone. The chain couples TRBV7-6 to TRBJ1-5; no reliable D call. The length of the CDR3 is 16 residues. Looked up from germline, CDR1 is SGHVS and CDR2 is FNYEAQ. Trimming removed 1 base from V and 2 bases from J, with 12 bases in between. CDR3 coding DNA: TGTGCCAGCAGCTTAGACAGCCGGTACGGCAATCAGCCCCAGCATTTT. Amino acid sequence: CASSLDSRYGNQPQHF.

V usage is TRBV19 and J usage is TRBJ2-3; 9 bases are a match to TRBD2. Germline lookup yields CDR1 LNHDA and CDR2 SQIVND (reference sequence). After removal of 6 bases from V and 3 bases from J, the junction contained 7 bases not matched to a gene. The CDR3 is 15 amino acids. The CDR3, as DNA: TGTGCCAGTAGCTTAGCGGGGGCCAGGACAGATACGCAGTATTTT. As protein: CASSLAGARTDTQYF.

The chain recombines TRBV19 with TRBJ2-6, with D maybe TRBD1 (6 bases). The CDR3 contains 14 residues. The V gene's germline CDR1 is LNHDA and CDR2 SQIVND (reference sequence). V was trimmed by 8 bases and J by 2 bases, leaving 10 bases between them. The DNA of the CDR3 is TGTGCCAGTGCCAGGGGAGCTGGGGCCAACGTCCTGACTTTC. Translating gives CASARGAGANVLTF.